This T cell receptor beta chain was observed in a study of T cell repertoires in cytomegalovirus infection. TCRdb passed the reads through MiXCR, listing each CDR3 protein once. The table includes about 46,000 distinct CDR3 sequences, 20% to 25% detected once. The CDR3 is made up of 13 amino acids. Germline assignment: CDR1 SGHTA and CDR2 FQGNSA. V was pared by 4 bases and J by 5 bases, with 11 bases between. This clonotype has a count of ten or more. No antigen is known for it. The rearrangement joins TRBV7-2 to TRBJ2-5; D possibly corresponds to TRBD2 (6 bases). The clonotype was recovered from a human donor in good health (CMV status not recorded). Some clones in this sample may be carry-over from other donors' samples. The specimen was PBMCs, sequenced either directly or after in vitro stimulation (not recorded which). CDR3 sequence (DNA): TGTGCCAGCAGCTCACGACTAGGGGAGACCCAGTACTTC. Encoded protein: CASSSRLGETQYF.